The source of this T cell receptor beta chain is a study of blood T cells in healthy people across ages. For the second PCR, which ran for roughly 6 to 12 cycles, a sample-barcoded 5' primer and a J-beta primer mix were used. Each TCR beta cDNA got a 12-nucleotide random molecular identifier. MiXCR was run by TCRdb on the 5' RACE reads, yielding one entry per CDR3 protein. There are 650,000 or so distinct CDR3 sequences in the sample; about 51% occur only once, and roughly 13% lies in the top ten. This CDR3 region has 20 residues. Germline assignment: CDR1 LNHNV and CDR2 YYDKDF (reference sequence). The V gene end was trimmed by 1 base and the J gene end by 2 bases; junction bases not matched to a gene: 12.

The TCR was taken from a woman of 80 years or more in good health. The rearrangement links TRBV15 to TRBJ2-5; 14 bases are a match to TRBD2. Sequencing was done on a sample of blood. The CDR3: CATSRALGTSGGLEQETQYF. The CDR3 coding sequence is TGTGCCACCAGCAGAGCACTGGGGACTAGCGGGGGACTAGAACAAGAGACCCAGTACTTC.